A single sample is the source of the 26 T cell receptor beta chains below, sequenced in a study of cytomegalovirus exposure and HLA in healthy donors. PCR employed 60 Vbeta and 13 Jbeta primers. Method: immunoSEQ multiplex PCR; TCRdb's copy keeps in-frame clones and lacks some. The top ten clones hold roughly an eighth of a sample with 150,000 to 200,000 clones, about three quarters of them seen once. Source material: PBMCs. These receptors all come from a man aged 50 or older in good health and CMV-seropositive.

This chain connects TRBV28 to TRBJ2-6; a weak D match, TRBD2 (5 bases). The CDR3 contains 16 residues. Germline assignment: CDR1 MDHEN and CDR2 SYDVKM. V was pared by 4 bases and J by 0 bases, with 10 bases between. The CDR3 region has the DNA TGTGCCAGCAGTTCCCTAGCTCACTCTGGGGCCAACGTCCTGACTTTC. Its protein is CASSSLAHSGANVLTF.

This clone was found once. V and J are TRBV5-6 and TRBJ2-7; D remains ambiguous. Germline V CDR1 and CDR2: SGHDT, YYEEEE. Trimming cost V 0 bases and J 2 bases, with 9 bases left between them. This CDR3 spans 14 amino acids. CDR3 nucleotides: TGTGCCAGCAGCTTGGGAAGAACTACCTACGAGCAGTACTTC. This gives the protein CASSLGRTTYEQYF.

V gene TRBV25-1 combines with J gene TRBJ2-5, with 8 bases identical to TRBD1. Germline lookup yields CDR1 MGHDK and CDR2 SYGVNS. The CDR3 sequence is 13 residues long. Trimming at V came to 5 bases and at J to 3 bases, leaving 2 bases not matched to a gene. The CDR3 reads CASSNRGKETQYF. In DNA, the CDR3 is TGTGCCAGCAGTAACAGGGGGAAAGAGACCCAGTACTTC.

The V gene is TRBV5-4, the J gene TRBJ1-2; D may be TRBD1 (6 bases). The CDR3 is made up of 13 amino acids. Trimming took off 4 bases at V and 3 bases at J, with 10 bases between the two ends. The germline V gene encodes CDR1 SGHNT and CDR2 YYREEE (reference sequence). The CDR3 is CASSPEGDYGYTF. For the CDR3, the DNA is TGTGCCAGCAGCCCAGAGGGGGACTATGGCTACACCTTC.

This clone was found a few times. J is TRBJ2-3 and V is TRBV6-4; TRBD2 might be the D (7 bases). The CDR3 is 15 amino acids. Per the germline V gene, CDR1 is MRHNA and CDR2 is SNTAGT. V was clipped by 2 bases and J by 0 bases, with 9 bases between them. CDR3 sequence: CASSDGGASTDTQYF. CDR3 sequence (DNA): TGTGCCAGCAGTGACGGGGGGGCTAGCACAGATACGCAGTATTTT.

The CDR3 here is CASSLRAGNTEAFF. The CDR3 DNA is TGTGCCAGCAGTTTGAGGGCGGGGAACACTGAAGCTTTCTTT. The chain links TRBV28 to TRBJ1-1, with no clear D. The V gene's germline CDR1 is MDHEN and CDR2 SYDVKM. The CDR3 consists of 14 residues. V was pared by 3 bases and J by 1 base, with 9 bases between.

In the case of this clone: The same CDR3 can be traced to other DNA sequences in this sample. The genes are TRBV5-1 and TRBJ2-3; 11 bases agree with TRBD1. Unmatched junction bases numbered 2, after V lost 4 bases and J lost 4 bases. CDR1 is SGHRS and CDR2 is YFSETQ in the germline V gene. The CDR3 spans 14 residues. CDR3 sequence: CASSPGQGADTQYF. The DNA for the CDR3 is TGCGCCAGCAGCCCGGGACAGGGGGCAGATACGCAGTATTTT.

Only one count was recorded for this clone. The chain links TRBV9 to TRBJ1-5; D might be TRBD1 (5 bases). Germline CDR1 SGDLS, CDR2 YYNGEE. Trimming cost V 0 bases and J 4 bases, with 8 bases left between them. CDR3 length equals 14 residues. The CDR3 nucleotides read TGTGCCAGCAGCGTAGCGGGGGGAAATCAGCCCCAGCATTTT. It translates to CASSVAGGNQPQHF.

This clone was seen just once. The rearrangement uses TRBV7-7 and TRBJ1-6; D is unresolved. The CDR3 consists of 16 residues. Per the germline V gene, CDR1 is SSHAT and CDR2 is FNYEAQ (reference sequence). The V end lost 5 bases, the J end lost 8 bases, and 19 bases lay between the germline ends. In nucleotides, the CDR3 is TGTGCCAGCAGCCCCCAGCGGGGAATGATTCATTCACCCCTCCACTTT. Residues: CASSPQRGMIHSPLHF.

The chain has TRBV27 and TRBJ1-4; the match to TRBD1 covers 10 bases. This CDR3 has 14 amino acids. V lost 4 bases and J lost 11; bases outside the gene matches: 7. Germline V lookup: CDR1 MNHEY, CDR2 SMNVEV (reference sequence). DNA for the CDR3: TGTGCCAGCAGTTCTCTCGACAGGGGGCCGAAACTGTTTTTT. This gives the protein CASSSLDRGPKLFF.

This clone was seen a handful of times. The chain recombines TRBV7-3 with TRBJ2-1; weak D call: TRBD1 (7 bases). In germline, CDR1 is SGHTA, CDR2 FQGTGA. Trimming stripped 0 bases from V and 10 bases from J, with 25 bases between. There are 18 residues in the CDR3. CDR3 sequence: CASSLTGGGDRQLGEQFF. DNA of the CDR3: TGTGCCAGCAGCTTAACCGGGGGTGGGGACAGACAACTTGGGGAGCAGTTCTTC.

The V gene is TRBV7-2, the J gene TRBJ1-3; D gene ambiguous. CDR3 size: 14 residues. The V end lost 0 bases, the J end lost 6 bases, and 9 bases lay between the germline ends. Germline V gene sequence: CDR1 SGHTA, CDR2 FQGNSA. The DNA for the CDR3 is TGTGCCAGCAGCTTAGCGCGAGACACAAACACCATATATTTT. It codes for CASSLARDTNTIYF.

The V gene is TRBV5-1, the J gene TRBJ1-2, with a tentative D call TRBD1 (5 bases). Germline V gives CDR1 SGHRS, CDR2 YFSETQ. CDR3 length: 12 residues. V gave up 0 bases and J gave up 7 bases, with 7 bases separating them. The CDR3 sequence: CASSLEGFGYTF. The CDR3 region has the DNA TGCGCCAGCAGCTTGGAGGGGTTTGGCTACACCTTC.

The CDR3 protein is CASSPQGWGTEAFF. CDR3 nucleotides: TGCGCCAGCAGCCCCCAGGGCTGGGGAACTGAAGCTTTCTTT. This chain uses TRBV4-1 with TRBJ1-1; TRBD1 might be the D (5 bases). The germline CDR1 and CDR2 sequences are MGHRA and YSYEKL. CDR3 length equals 14 residues. V shed 4 bases and J shed 5 bases, with 14 bases lying between them.

This clone was seen just once. The chain joins TRBV27 to TRBJ2-2; D remains ambiguous. Germline loops: CDR1 MNHEY, CDR2 SMNVEV (reference sequence). This CDR3 comprises 15 residues. V was pared by 3 bases and J by 0 bases, with 8 bases between. Here the CDR3 reads CASSLVQTNTGELFF. CDR3 coding DNA: TGTGCCAGCAGTTTGGTCCAGACGAACACCGGGGAGCTGTTTTTT.

The chain uses TRBV11-2 and TRBJ2-1; 8 positions agree with TRBD2. Germline trimming cut 4 bases from V and 0 bases from J; bases unmatched to any gene: 5. Germline lookup yields CDR1 SGHAT and CDR2 FQNNGV. This CDR3 spans 16 amino acids. This CDR3 is CASSSPGTSSYNEQFF. The CDR3, as DNA: TGTGCCAGCAGCTCCCCTGGGACTAGCTCCTACAATGAGCAGTTCTTC. The full variable domain, rest sourced from reference TRBV11-2 and TRBJ2-1, is EAGVAQSPRYKIIEKRQSVAFWCNPISGHATLYWYQQILGQGPKLLIQFQNNGVVDDSQLPKDRFSAERLKGVDSTLKIQPAKLEDSAVYLCASSSPGTSSYNEQFFGPGTRLTVL.

This clone has just a few counts. The V call is TRBV6-5, the J call TRBJ1-2; a weak D match, TRBD1 (6 bases). The V end lost 11 bases, the J end lost 7 bases, and 14 bases lay between the germline ends. The CDR3 is 11 residues long. The germline V gene encodes CDR1 MNHEY and CDR2 SVGAGI. The CDR3 nucleotides read TGTGCCGCTCAGGGGCCGAGTGGCTACACCTTC. Its protein product is CAAQGPSGYTF.

CDR3 DNA sequence: TGTGCCAGCAGTCTCTCCAGGGGCGATACTGAAGCTTTCTTT. It codes for CASSLSRGDTEAFF. The rearrangement links TRBV6-1 to TRBJ1-1, with a possible D match to TRBD1 (6 bases). V shed 5 bases and J shed 5 bases, with 15 bases lying between them. The germline gives CDR1 MNHNS, CDR2 SASEGT. The CDR3 is 14 residues long.

This CDR3 reads CASSKTGISYNSPLHF. The CDR3 DNA follows: TGCGCCAGCAGCAAGACAGGTATCTCCTATAATTCACCCCTCCACTTT. The J gene is TRBJ1-6, the V gene TRBV5-1, with D possibly matching TRBD1 (6 bases). V lost 4 bases to trimming and J lost 0 bases, with 11 bases between them. The CDR3 consists of 16 residues. Germline V gives CDR1 SGHRS, CDR2 YFSETQ. Full variable domain (outside the CDR3, taken from reference TRBV5-1 and TRBJ1-6): KAGVTQTPRYLIKTRGQQVTLSCSPISGHRSVSWYQQTPGQGLQFLFEYFSETQRNKGNFPGRFSGRQFSNSRSEMNVSTLELGDSALYLCASSKTGISYNSPLHFGNGTRLTVT.

This clone was observed once. V is TRBV5-1 and J is TRBJ2-3; 10 nucleotides line up with TRBD2. V lost 4 bases and J lost 2; bases outside the gene matches: 4. Germline assignment: CDR1 SGHRS and CDR2 YFSETQ. This CDR3 region has 15 residues. The CDR3, as DNA: TGCGCCAGCAGCCAGGGACTAGCGTCCACAGATACGCAGTATTTT. It is translated as CASSQGLASTDTQYF.

The chain recombines TRBV4-2 with TRBJ2-2, with D tentatively TRBD2 (7 bases). Germline CDR1 LGHNA, CDR2 YNFKEQ. The CDR3 runs 15 residues. Trimming cost V 1 base and J 2 bases, with 8 bases left between them. The CDR3 protein is CASSQGGGNTGELFF. The CDR3 bases are TGTGCCAGCAGCCAAGGGGGGGGCAACACCGGGGAGCTGTTTTTT.

This rearrangement joins TRBV19 to TRBJ1-4; TRBD1 matches 9 bases. Germline V gene data show CDR1 as LNHDA and CDR2 as SQIVND (reference sequence). CDR3 size: 13 residues. The trim removed 11 bases at V and 7 bases at J, leaving 8 bases unmatched. Here the CDR3 DNA reads TGTGCCTCCCAGGACAGGGGCGGTGAAAAACTGTTTTTT. Its protein is CASQDRGGEKLFF.

This chain links TRBV5-1 with TRBJ2-2; 11 bases align to TRBD1. The V gene end was trimmed by 3 bases and the J gene end by 4 bases; junction bases not matched to a gene: 5. CDR3 length: 16 amino acids. Germline V gene lookup returns CDR1 SGHRS and CDR2 YFSETQ. The CDR3 protein is CASSWTGGEGTGELFF. The CDR3 region has the DNA TGCGCCAGCAGCTGGACAGGGGGCGAGGGCACCGGGGAGCTGTTTTTT.

Worth noting for this clone: The sample contains more than one DNA sequence encoding this CDR3. V and J are TRBV2 and TRBJ1-5, with 11 bases matching TRBD1. Germline CDR1 is SNHLY and CDR2 is FYNNEI. With 6 bases clipped from V and 6 bases from J, the junction kept 4 bases outside the gene matches. This CDR3 is 14 amino acids long. The CDR3 nucleotides are TGTGCCAGCAGACCCGGGACAGGGGGTCAGCCCCAGCATTTT. Translating it yields CASRPGTGGQPQHF. The full variable domain, in which reference TRBV2 and TRBJ1-5 provide the parts outside the CDR3, is EPEVTQTPSHQVTQMGQEVILRCVPISNHLYFYWYRQILGQKVEFLVSFYNNEISEKSEIFDDQFSVERPDGSNFTLKIRSTKLEDSAMYFCASRPGTGGQPQHFGDGTRLSIL.

Worth noting for this clone: The sample holds other DNA sequences that translate to the same CDR3. The V call is TRBV6-5, the J call TRBJ1-2; possible D gene TRBD1, 6 bases. This CDR3 has 15 amino acids. Germline loops: CDR1 MNHEY, CDR2 SVGAGI. Trimming pared 0 bases from V and 1 base from J, leaving 9 bases between. The CDR3 spells CASSYSGRGNYGYTF. CDR3 nucleotide sequence: TGTGCCAGCAGTTACTCAGGCAGGGGTAACTATGGCTACACCTTC.

The chain recombines TRBV4-1 with TRBJ1-4, with D unclear. Germline CDR1 MGHRA, CDR2 YSYEKL. The CDR3 covers 13 residues. The V and J ends lost 0 bases and 8 bases respectively, with 7 bases between them. The CDR3 region has the DNA TGCGCCAGCAGCCAAGATCAGTGGGAAAAACTGTTTTTT. It encodes CASSQDQWEKLFF.